The next 26 T cell receptor beta chains were all read from a single sample in a study of response to subunit inactivated influenza vaccine (dated by TCRdb to the late 2010s). The protocol used for the library was RT-PCR. Sequencing relied on an Illumina HiSeq 2500. The public reads were run again by TCRdb, first through fastp at Q25 and then through MiXCR, and only productive beta chains were kept. Entries are consolidated by CDR3 protein sequence, retaining the most common genes and DNA. The sample contains around 520,000 distinct CDR3 sequences, 25% of them found a single time. Together, the top ten hold about 1.9% of the sample. The specimen comprised CD4+ T cells sorted from PBMCs, sampled more than 4 days after vaccination. The receptors shown here come from a man between 45 and 60 years old who received an inactivated influenza vaccine. Donor details come from another sample of the same person, matched by shared clones.

The chain employs TRBV4-3 and TRBJ2-7; a weak D match, TRBD2 (6 bases). The CDR3 totals 14 residues. Trimming took off 2 bases at V and 6 bases at J, with 14 bases between the two ends. In germline, CDR1 is LGHNA, CDR2 YSLEER. The CDR3 spells CASSQSYGGLEQYF. The CDR3 DNA is TGCGCCAGCAGCCAAAGTTACGGAGGGCTCGAGCAGTACTTC.

The rearrangement links TRBV6-2 or TRBV6-3 to TRBJ1-1, with D perhaps TRBD1 (5 bases). The CDR3 length is 12 residues. The V end was cut by 5 bases, the J end by 5 bases, with 9 bases between. Germline loops: CDR1 MNHEY, CDR2 SVGEGT. The chain's CDR3 is CASSTQGTEAFF. CDR3 bases: TGTGCCAGCAGTACGCAGGGTACTGAAGCTTTCTTT.

This clonotype was counted many times. The rearrangement links TRBV12-3 or TRBV12-4 to TRBJ2-1; a possible D gene is TRBD2 (6 bases). CDR3 length: 15 amino acids. V lost 6 bases to trimming and J lost 5 bases, with 17 bases between them. The CDR3 DNA follows: TGTGCCAGCAGCCGCCTCATGGAGGGACACAATGAGCAGTTCTTC. Translated: CASSRLMEGHNEQFF.

The rearrangement links TRBV3-1 to TRBJ2-5; weak D call: TRBD1 (6 bases). This CDR3 has 11 residues. Trimming shortened V by 5 bases and J by 9 bases, and 10 bases separated the two germline ends. CDR1 and CDR2 from the germline V gene are LGHDT and YNNKEL (reference sequence). CDR3: CASSRGSAQYF. The CDR3 DNA follows: TGTGCCAGCAGCAGGGGGTCGGCCCAGTACTTC.

This chain links TRBV7-2 with TRBJ2-1; 8 nucleotides line up with TRBD2. V trimming: 0 bases; J trimming: 9 bases; junction bases outside the gene matches: 10. CDR1 and CDR2 (germline): SGHTA, FQGNSA. The CDR3 is 16 residues long. CDR3 bases: TGTGCCAGCAGCTTAGCGCAGGGTAGCGGGATGGGTGAGCAGTTCTTC. It specifies CASSLAQGSGMGEQFF.

This clonotype has a handful of counts. The chain uses TRBV12-3 or TRBV12-4 and TRBJ2-7, with D tentatively TRBD1 or TRBD2 (6 bases each). The CDR3 covers 14 residues. V was cut by 0 bases and J by 5 bases, with 11 bases left in between. The CDR3 DNA sequence: TGTGCCAGCAGTTTAGCCGGGGGACACCACGAGCAGTACTTC. It yields the protein CASSLAGGHHEQYF.

This clonotype turned up a few times. The chain joins TRBV30 to TRBJ2-2, with a tentative D call TRBD1 (5 bases). Germline CDR1 and CDR2: GTSNPN and SVGIG (reference sequence). This CDR3 spans 15 amino acids. V shed 2 bases and J shed 7 bases, with 17 bases lying between them. The CDR3 DNA is TGTGCCTGGAGTAAAAGGGGAAGAATCGTCGGGGAGCTGTTTTTT. It codes for CAWSKRGRIVGELFF. The variable domain in full, with the rest retrieved from reference TRBV30 and TRBJ2-2, is SQTIHQWPATLVQPVGSPLSLECTVEGTSNPNLYWYRQAAGRGLQLLFYSVGIGQISSEVPQNLSASRPQDRQFILSSKKLLLSDSGFYLCAWSKRGRIVGELFFGEGSRLTVL.

The table lists this clonotype with a few counts. V is TRBV29-1 and J is TRBJ2-7; possibly TRBD1 or TRBD2 for D (7 bases each). The CDR3 is 12 residues long. Trimming removed 6 bases from V and 4 bases from J, with 13 bases in between. Looked up from germline, CDR1 is SQVTM and CDR2 is ANQGSEA. This CDR3 is CSVNQGGYEQYF. CDR3 nucleotide sequence: TGCAGCGTGAATCAGGGGGGGTACGAGCAGTACTTC.

This clonotype was picked up a small number of times. This chain links TRBV20-1 with TRBJ2-7; 7 nucleotides line up with TRBD1. This CDR3 spans 14 amino acids. The ends lost 6 bases at V and 4 bases at J; junction bases unmatched: 12. Germline V lookup: CDR1 DFQATT, CDR2 SNEGSKA (reference sequence). The CDR3 nucleotides read TGCAGTGCGTCTTCCGGGACAGCCTATTACGAGCAGTACTTC. Its protein product is CSASSGTAYYEQYF.

This clonotype was detected many times. The chain employs TRBV5-6 and TRBJ1-1, with D perhaps TRBD1 (5 bases). The V gene lost 4 bases and the J gene lost 0 bases, with 10 bases spanning the gap. CDR1 and CDR2 from the germline V gene are SGHDT and YYEEEE. The CDR3 spans 14 residues. CDR3 bases: TGTGCCAGCAGCACTCAGGGTGTGAACACTGAAGCTTTCTTT. It translates to CASSTQGVNTEAFF.

This clonotype was counted ten times or more. The chain carries TRBV12-3 or TRBV12-4 and TRBJ2-2; D is possibly TRBD1 (9 bases). V was clipped by 10 bases and J by 4 bases, with 19 bases between them. This CDR3 contains 15 residues. For the CDR3, the DNA is TGTGCCATCCGGGGGGGGACAGGGAGCACCGGGGAGCTGTTTTTT. It yields the protein CAIRGGTGSTGELFF.

This clonotype was detected a few times. The V gene is TRBV5-6, the J gene TRBJ1-1; TRBD1 might be the D (5 bases). CDR3 length: 13 residues. Germline CDR1 and CDR2: SGHDT and YYEEEE. V gave up 1 base and J gave up 7 bases, with 11 bases separating them. In DNA form, the CDR3 reads TGTGCCAGCAGCTTGCGGGACGTACGTGAAGCTTTCTTT. Its translation: CASSLRDVREAFF.

This chain connects TRBV29-1 to TRBJ2-5; TRBD2 is a possible D gene (5 bases). The CDR3 has 13 residues. Trimming removed 7 bases from V and 4 bases from J, with 16 bases in between. Germline lookup yields CDR1 SQVTM and CDR2 ANQGSEA. The CDR3 spells CSATYGGPETQYF. In DNA form, the CDR3 reads TGCAGCGCCACCTACGGAGGCCCAGAGACCCAGTACTTC.

This clonotype was observed a handful of times. The chain uses TRBV20-1 and TRBJ2-7; TRBD1 is a possible D gene (6 bases). Germline loops: CDR1 DFQATT, CDR2 SNEGSKA (reference sequence). This CDR3 region has 14 residues. V gave up 5 bases and J gave up 7 bases, with 21 bases separating them. CDR3: CSAHPPGQPREQYF. CDR3 in DNA: TGCAGTGCTCACCCCCCGGGACAACCTCGGGAGCAGTACTTC.

The V gene is TRBV29-1, the J gene TRBJ2-1; weak D call: TRBD1 (5 bases). The CDR3 contains 11 residues. In germline, CDR1 is SQVTM, CDR2 ANQGSEA. V was clipped by 1 base and J by 15 bases, with 13 bases between them. CDR3: CSVEGAFRGFF. The CDR3 DNA follows: TGCAGCGTTGAAGGGGCCTTTAGGGGGTTCTTC.

This clonotype showed up just a few times. The J gene is TRBJ2-2, the V gene TRBV7-2; 8 bases fit TRBD2. Germline V gene sequence: CDR1 SGHTA, CDR2 FQGNSA. V lost 7 bases and J lost 4; bases outside the gene matches: 5. This CDR3 has 14 amino acids. CDR3 region: CASTGGAITGELFF. DNA of the CDR3: TGTGCCAGCACGGGGGGGGCGATCACCGGGGAGCTGTTTTTT.

Only a few counts were recorded for this clonotype. This chain uses TRBV11-2 with TRBJ2-4; D remains unclear. V was cut by 5 bases and J by 8 bases, with 16 bases left in between. From germline, CDR1 is SGHAT and CDR2 FQNNGV. The CDR3 is 14 amino acids. In DNA form, the CDR3 reads TGTGCCAGCAGCAGTACGGTTAACGGTGACATTCAGTACTTC. As protein: CASSSTVNGDIQYF.

This clonotype is a singleton in its sample. The rearrangement links TRBV3-1 to TRBJ1-1, with 7 bases aligning to TRBD1. Germline-derived CDR1 and CDR2 are LGHDT and YNNKEL (reference sequence). V was clipped by 5 bases and J by 3 bases; unmatched bases: 9. CDR3 length: 15 residues. The CDR3 DNA is TGTGCCAGCAGCGTCAGGGGGAAATTGTACACTGAAGCTTTCTTT. As protein: CASSVRGKLYTEAFF.

This clonotype was seen more than once but under ten times. The genes are TRBV29-1 and TRBJ2-5, with 8 nucleotides matching TRBD2. The J segment lost 6 bases and the V segment lost 2 bases, leaving 5 bases of the junction unmatched. This CDR3 region has 13 residues. Germline V lookup: CDR1 SQVTM, CDR2 ANQGSEA. DNA of the CDR3: TGCAGCGTTGAAAAAGCGGGGGTAAAGACCCAGTACTTC. Its translation: CSVEKAGVKTQYF.

Concerning this clonotype: An end of the junction differs from the germline gene, which may be a read error. The chain employs TRBV5-4 and TRBJ2-2, with D possibly being TRBD1 or TRBD2 (5 bases each). CDR3 length: 13 amino acids. Germline lookup yields CDR1 SGHNT and CDR2 YYREEE (reference sequence). CDR3 residues: CASSLTGTGELYF. DNA of the CDR3: TGTGCCAGCAGCCTTACAGGAACCGGGGAGCTGTATTTT.

J is TRBJ2-7 and V is TRBV12-3 or TRBV12-4; TRBD2 matches at 8 bases. V shed 6 bases, J shed 3 bases, and the junction held 7 bases outside the gene matches. The CDR3 runs 14 residues. CDR3 sequence reads: CASSRSGDLYEQYF. The CDR3 bases are TGTGCCAGCAGCCGTAGCGGGGACCTCTACGAGCAGTACTTC.

The V call is TRBV2, the J call TRBJ1-2, with 7 bases lining up with TRBD1. The CDR3 contains 13 residues. Trimming at V came to 2 bases and at J to 4 bases, leaving 1 base not matched to a gene. Germline V lookup: CDR1 SNHLY, CDR2 FYNNEI. The CDR3 bases are TGTGCCAGCAGTGAACCAGGGGGCTATGGCTACACCTTC. Its protein is CASSEPGGYGYTF.

The chain couples TRBV7-3 to TRBJ2-5; D not resolved. This CDR3 has 15 residues. V lost 5 bases and J 5 bases, leaving 18 bases between the germline ends. Germline CDR1 and CDR2: SGHTA and FQGTGA. The CDR3 region is CASSPSTNGKETQYF. In DNA form, the CDR3 reads TGTGCCAGCAGCCCCTCGACAAATGGGAAGGAGACCCAGTACTTC.

The chain joins TRBV14 to TRBJ2-5; the D is unclear. Germline CDR1 reads SGHDN; CDR2 reads FVKESK. CDR3 size: 15 residues. Deletions cut 4 bases from V and 4 bases from J, with 16 bases between. Here the CDR3 reads CASSRAGRDRETQYF. The CDR3 DNA reads as TGTGCCAGCAGCCGGGCTGGAAGAGACCGAGAGACCCAGTACTTC.

This clonotype occurred a few times. The chain is built from TRBV7-3 and TRBJ2-3; 11 nucleotides line up with TRBD1. The CDR3 is 16 amino acids. Germline CDR1 and CDR2: SGHTA and FQGTGA. The junction had 7 bases not matched to a gene; V was cut back by 5 bases and J by 3 bases. CDR3 nucleotides: TGTGCCAGCAGCCGGGACAGGGGGTTTCTTACAGATACGCAGTATTTT. It encodes CASSRDRGFLTDTQYF.

The chain employs TRBV6-1 and TRBJ2-1; 14 nucleotides agree with TRBD2. Germline V CDR1 and CDR2: MNHNS, SASEGT. The trim removed 6 bases at V and 9 bases at J, leaving 7 bases unmatched. This CDR3 region has 15 residues. The CDR3 DNA reads as TGTGCCAGCAGACCGGGACTAGCGGGAGTTCGTGAGCAGTTCTTC. Its translation is CASRPGLAGVREQFF.